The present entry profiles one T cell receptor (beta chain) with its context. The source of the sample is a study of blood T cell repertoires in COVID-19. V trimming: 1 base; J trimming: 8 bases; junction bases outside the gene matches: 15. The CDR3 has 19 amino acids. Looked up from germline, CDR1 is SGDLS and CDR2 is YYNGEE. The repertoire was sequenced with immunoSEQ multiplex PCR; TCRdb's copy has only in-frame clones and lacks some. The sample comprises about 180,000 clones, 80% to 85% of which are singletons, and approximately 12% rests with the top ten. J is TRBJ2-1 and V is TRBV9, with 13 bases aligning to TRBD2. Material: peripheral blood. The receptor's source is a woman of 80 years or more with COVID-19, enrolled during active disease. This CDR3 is CASSVPTSGRAGPWDEQFF. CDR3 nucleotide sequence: TGTGCCAGCAGCGTACCCACTAGCGGGAGGGCCGGGCCCTGGGATGAGCAGTTCTTC.